One sample yielded the 13 T cell receptor beta chains listed below, sequenced in a study of response to subunit inactivated influenza vaccine. TCRdb called the RT-PCR reads again in MiXCR, with one record for every CDR3 protein. Of hundreds of thousands of distinct CDR3 sequences listed, under 15% were seen once; the top ten hold about an eighth. The sequencing used PBMCs from blood, collected about 40 days after vaccination. These receptors originate from a man aged 50-60 years who received an inactivated influenza vaccine.

The V call is TRBV7-9, the J call TRBJ2-7, with D possibly being TRBD2 (5 bases). The CDR3 runs 11 residues. With 5 bases removed from V and 7 bases from J, the gap between germline ends came to 9 bases. The germline V gene has CDR1 SEHNR and CDR2 FQNEAQ (reference sequence). Here the CDR3 reads CASSPWEEQYF. CDR3 DNA sequence: TGTGCCAGCAGCCCTTGGGAGGAGCAGTACTTC.

This clonotype has more than one count but fewer than ten. This chain uses TRBV20-1 with TRBJ2-5; TRBD1 aligns across 8 bases. V gave up 1 base and J gave up 1 base; unmatched junction bases: 5. Germline V lookup: CDR1 DFQATT, CDR2 SNEGSKA (reference sequence). This CDR3 contains 15 residues. The CDR3 sequence: CSARVTGQAQETQYF. As DNA, the CDR3 is TGCAGTGCTAGAGTGACGGGACAGGCCCAAGAGACCCAGTACTTC.

This clonotype has a handful of counts. This sequence joins TRBV4-2 and TRBJ1-6; 9 bases map to TRBD1. Germline CDR1 reads LGHNA; CDR2 reads YNFKEQ. The CDR3 length is 14 residues. The junction had 3 bases not matched to a gene; V was cut back by 2 bases and J by 10 bases. The CDR3 sequence is CASSQQTGGSPLHF. As DNA, the CDR3 is TGTGCCAGCAGCCAACAGACAGGGGGATCACCCCTCCACTTT.

This clonotype was seen a handful of times. The V call is TRBV5-6, the J call TRBJ1-2; TRBD1 aligns across 9 bases. The CDR3 is made up of 15 amino acids. V was clipped by 2 bases and J by 5 bases; unmatched bases: 7. Germline V gene data show CDR1 as SGHDT and CDR2 as YYEEEE. The CDR3 nucleotides are TGTGCCAGCAGCTTAACAACCGGGACAGGGTATGGCTACACCTTC. This sequence encodes CASSLTTGTGYGYTF.

This clonotype appeared a few times. V gene TRBV14 combines with J gene TRBJ2-3; 8 bases align to TRBD2. Germline V gives CDR1 SGHDN, CDR2 FVKESK. This CDR3 is 16 amino acids long. The V gene end was trimmed by 4 bases and the J gene end by 2 bases; junction bases not matched to a gene: 8. CDR3 bases: TGTGCCAGCAGCCGGATATTTAGCGGGAACACAGATACGCAGTATTTT. It translates to CASSRIFSGNTDTQYF.

This chain connects TRBV12-3 or TRBV12-4 to TRBJ2-1, with unresolved D. The CDR3 loop spans 12 amino acids. V was shortened by 7 bases and J by 6 bases, with 10 bases between the two germline ends. The CDR3 nucleotides read TGTGCCAGCACCTTAGGGCCCAATGAGCAGTTCTTC. Its protein product is CASTLGPNEQFF.

This clonotype was seen more than once but under ten times. J is TRBJ2-7 and V is TRBV6-2 or TRBV6-3, with TRBD2 matching 10 bases. V gave up 5 bases and J gave up 0 bases; unmatched junction bases: 4. This CDR3 is 15 amino acids long. Germline V lookup: CDR1 MNHEY, CDR2 SVGEGT. The CDR3 loop reads CASSRSGRGSYEQYF. Written as DNA, the CDR3 is TGTGCCAGCAGTCGGAGCGGGAGGGGCTCCTACGAGCAGTACTTC.

Only a few counts were recorded for this clonotype. The rearrangement links TRBV13 to TRBJ2-7; the match to TRBD2 covers 9 bases. The junction had 2 bases not matched to a gene; V was cut back by 0 bases and J by 2 bases. Germline values: CDR1 PRHDT, CDR2 FYEKMQ (reference sequence). CDR3 length: 15 amino acids. CDR3 amino acids: CASSLGTSGPYEQYF. As DNA, the CDR3 is TGTGCCAGCAGCTTAGGGACTAGCGGTCCCTACGAGCAGTACTTC.

This clonotype was recorded many times. V gene TRBV10-3 combines with J gene TRBJ2-1, with TRBD2 matching 11 bases. The V gene end was trimmed by 4 bases and the J gene end by 8 bases; junction bases not matched to a gene: 7. The germline V gene has CDR1 ENHRY and CDR2 SYGVKD. CDR3 length equals 15 residues. The CDR3 region is CAISVSGRAGDEQFF. CDR3 coding DNA: TGTGCCATCAGTGTTAGCGGGAGGGCCGGGGATGAGCAGTTCTTC.

The table lists this clonotype with a few counts. The chain has TRBV7-3 and TRBJ2-7, with 14 bases that match TRBD2. The germline V gene encodes CDR1 SGHTA and CDR2 FQGTGA. CDR3 length: 14 residues. The trim removed 5 bases at V and 8 bases at J, leaving 5 bases unmatched. CDR3 loop: CASSPGLAGDKQYF. Written as DNA, the CDR3 is TGTGCCAGCAGCCCGGGACTAGCGGGAGATAAGCAGTACTTC.

This clonotype has at least ten counts. V is TRBV3-1 and J is TRBJ2-7; no clear D. Trimming removed 0 bases from V and 2 bases from J, with 8 bases in between. CDR1 and CDR2 (germline): LGHDT, YNNKEL (reference sequence). The CDR3 contains 14 residues. The CDR3 protein is CASSQDPRAYEQYF. CDR3 DNA: TGTGCCAGCAGCCAAGATCCCAGAGCCTACGAGCAGTACTTC.

This clonotype turned up a few times. The chain has TRBV28 and TRBJ2-7, with 7 bases lining up with TRBD2. This CDR3 region has 17 residues. Germline lookup yields CDR1 MDHEN and CDR2 SYDVKM. V was pared by 2 bases and J by 1 base, with 11 bases of the junction left unmatched. This CDR3 is CASSLNPRESGSYEQYF. The CDR3 bases are TGTGCCAGCAGTTTAAACCCGCGGGAGTCCGGTTCCTACGAGCAGTACTTC.

The V call is TRBV7-2, the J call TRBJ1-6; 10 bases match TRBD1. CDR1 and CDR2 from the germline V gene are SGHTA and FQGNSA. J gave up 9 bases and V 5 bases, and 7 bases lay outside the gene matches. The CDR3 covers 15 residues. The CDR3 region is CASSLRQGAGSPLHF. In DNA form, the CDR3 reads TGTGCCAGCAGCCTTCGACAGGGGGCGGGTTCACCCCTCCACTTT.